One T cell receptor (beta chain) is described in this entry. What it binds is unknown. The sample originates from a study of cytomegalovirus exposure and HLA in healthy donors. General study points: Most of the TCR beta V segments (in an earlier analysis) were productive either about 87% or about 30% of the time. The authors later found TCR association rates varying by HLA locus, with DRB1 most and HLA-C fewest. Sequencing had likely introduced a cluster of highly shared sequence variants as an artifact.

The PCR ran on 60 Vbeta and 13 Jbeta primers. Data came from immunoSEQ multiplex PCR; TCRdb stores just in-frame clones and leaves some out. The sample holds roughly 74,000 clones, more than 60% seen once. Germline CDR1 is MNHEY and CDR2 is SVGAGI. The CDR3 spans 14 residues. V was clipped by 6 bases and J by 6 bases; unmatched bases: 7. Sequenced material: PBMCs. The chain carries TRBV6-5 and TRBJ2-3; TRBD1 matches at 9 bases. The source of this sequence is a man aged 40-49 years in good health and CMV-seronegative. The CDR3 coding sequence is TGTGCCAGCAGCCGGGGACAGGGAATTGATACGCAGTATTTT. The encoded protein is CASSRGQGIDTQYF.